Described below is a single TCR beta chain sequence and its context. This sample is drawn from a study of blood T cell repertoires in COVID-19. Background on the study: Some COVID-19 samples were acute and others convalescent; all came from the United States, Italy and Spain. The cDNA or gDNA used as material had been derived from T cells, B-cell-depleted T cells, or PBMCs.

A Seattle source enrolled patients during active infection and followed them longitudinally. V gave up 3 bases and J gave up 8 bases; unmatched junction bases: 21. CDR1 is KGHSH, CDR2 LQKENI, per germline. CDR3 length: 18 residues. Original handling: How many nucleated cells were present was estimated from reference gene primer amplification. Only in-frame clones appear in the TCRdb table, and some are missing; sequencing was by immunoSEQ multiplex PCR. V and J calls and clone size are copied from that table; D and trimming were computed from the DNA. Of around 290,000 clones detected, about 86% appear once; the ten largest clones hold about 12%.

Material for sequencing was peripheral blood. The V and J genes are TRBV18 and TRBJ1-1; 7 bases match TRBD1. This sequence originates from a woman in her 70s with COVID-19, enrolled during active disease. The CDR3 coding sequence is TGTGCCAGCTCACCGTTTAACGCTGGAGGGGGCAACTACGGGGAAGCTTTCTTT. This translates into CASSPFNAGGGNYGEAFF.